Listed below are T cell receptor beta chains from one sample, sequenced in a study of response to subunit inactivated influenza vaccine. MiXCR was run by TCRdb on the RT-PCR reads, yielding one entry per CDR3 protein. The repertoire holds approximately 250,000 distinct CDR3 sequences, 9.5% to 15% seen once, with more than 7% in the top ten. The sample consisted of non-naive T cells sorted from PBMCs, taken 14 to 15 days before vaccination. The receptors derive from a man aged 50-59 years who received an inactivated influenza vaccine. The CDR3 runs from the conserved cysteine through the conserved F or W. The D gene is left open where the match is weak. Clone size appears in some rows only: once, few, many, or a class for an expanded clone.

D,size,J,V,DNA,CDR3
TRBD1,NA,TRBJ2-5,TRBV27,TGTGCCAGCAGTCCGGGGACAGGCGCGGGGGAGACCCAGTACTTC,CASSPGTGAGETQYF
TRBD1,many,TRBJ2-5,TRBV12-3/TRBV12-4,TGTGCCAGCAGTCGACAGGGTTTGCAAGAGACCCAGTACTTC,CASSRQGLQETQYF
NA,many,TRBJ2-7,TRBV6-1,TGTGCCAGCAGTGAAGCGGGTGCCAGGGGCGAGCAGTACTTC,CASSEAGARGEQYF
NA,NA,TRBJ1-2,TRBV25-1,TGTGCCAGCAGTGAATCTGGGACCTATGGCTACACCTTC,CASSESGTYGYTF
NA,NA,TRBJ2-5,TRBV6-2/TRBV6-3,TGTGCCAGCAGTTACGGGAAGGGTGGGGAGGAGACCCAGTACTTC,CASSYGKGGEETQYF
NA,NA,TRBJ2-5,TRBV20-1,TGCAGTGCTAGGGGCTGGGGGCAGCTCCAAGAGACCCAGTACTTC,CSARGWGQLQETQYF
NA,few,TRBJ1-6,TRBV2,TGTGCCAGCACCACTACAGGAGCTTCACCCCTCCACTTT,CASTTTGASPLHF
NA,many,TRBJ1-5,TRBV12-3/TRBV12-4,TGTGCCAGCAGTACCTCCAATCAGCCCCAGCATTTT,CASSTSNQPQHF
NA,NA,TRBJ1-1,TRBV15,TGTGCCACCAGCAAGGGGGCTGAAGCTTTCTTT,CATSKGAEAFF
NA,NA,TRBJ2-7,TRBV20-1,TGCAGTGCTAGAGATCAAGTGCGCCCCTACGAGCAGTACTTC,CSARDQVRPYEQYF
TRBD1,few,TRBJ2-7,TRBV4-1,TGCGCCAGCAGCCTCGGACAGGGGGCGTTGTACGAGCAGTACTTC,CASSLGQGALYEQYF
NA,NA,TRBJ2-3,TRBV28,TGTGCCGCCACCCGGACAAGCCTCACAGATACGCAGTATTTT,CAATRTSLTDTQYF
TRBD2,NA,TRBJ2-1,TRBV10-3,TGTGCCATCAGTGAGCGAGCTAGCGGGGGATTTGAGCAGTTCTTC,CAISERASGGFEQFF
NA,few,TRBJ2-1,TRBV25-1,TGTGCCAGCTCGGAGGGCAGGTACAATGAGCAGTTCTTC,CASSEGRYNEQFF
TRBD2,few,TRBJ2-1,TRBV27,TGTGCCAGCAGTTTCCGCCCAGGACTAGCGAAAGGGGATGAGCAGTTCTTC,CASSFRPGLAKGDEQFF
TRBD1,many,TRBJ2-7,TRBV7-2,TGTGCCAGCAGCTTAGGTGGGACAGCCTCCTACGAGCAGTACTTC,CASSLGGTASYEQYF
TRBD2,many,TRBJ2-5,TRBV20-1,TGCAGTGCTCGGACTAGCGTGTACCAAGAGACCCAGTACTTC,CSARTSVYQETQYF
TRBD2,NA,TRBJ2-3,TRBV4-2,TGTGCCAGCAGCCAAGTTAGCGGGGGAATCACAGATACGCAGTATTTT,CASSQVSGGITDTQYF
NA,few,TRBJ2-2,TRBV11-2,TGTGCCAGCAGCCGTAGGAGGGGAAACGGGGAGCTGTTTTTT,CASSRRRGNGELFF
TRBD2,NA,TRBJ2-7,TRBV14,TGTGCCAGCAGCCCGTCCCCGGGACTAGGGTCCTACGAGCAGTACTTC,CASSPSPGLGSYEQYF
NA,few,TRBJ2-2,TRBV6-5,TGTGCCAGCAGTTATGGTATCGGCCGCGGGACGGGCACCGGGGAGCTGTTTTTT,CASSYGIGRGTGTGELFF
TRBD2,many,TRBJ2-5,TRBV11-2,TGTGCCAGCAGCCGAGTTGGGGCTGGCGGGGGGTACCAAGAGACCCAGTACTTC,CASSRVGAGGGYQETQYF
TRBD1,NA,TRBJ2-5,TRBV28,TGTGCCAGCAGATCAACGGGACAGCTACTACAAGAGACCCAGTACTTC,CASRSTGQLLQETQYF
NA,many,TRBJ2-7,TRBV7-9,TGTGCCAGCAGCCCCTGGGGATCCCCCTACGAGCAGTACTTC,CASSPWGSPYEQYF
NA,NA,TRBJ1-6,TRBV5-5,TGTGCCAGCAGCTTGGAGGAAATTTATAATTCACCCCTCCACTTT,CASSLEEIYNSPLHF
NA,few,TRBJ2-1,TRBV12-3/TRBV12-4,TGTGCCAGCAGTTTATTATCCGGGGTTGCGGGATACAATGAGCAGTTCTTC,CASSLLSGVAGYNEQFF
TRBD2,few,TRBJ2-7,TRBV5-4,TGTGCCAGCAGCTTCCCAGCGGGGGGAAACGAGCAGTACTTC,CASSFPAGGNEQYF
NA,NA,TRBJ2-7,TRBV5-1,TGCGCCAGCAGCATGGACAGTTACGAGCAGTACTTC,CASSMDSYEQYF
NA,few,TRBJ2-1,TRBV6-2/TRBV6-3,TGTGCCAGCAGCGCCCCCTCATACAGTGTAGGGGTGAATGAGCAGTTCTTC,CASSAPSYSVGVNEQFF
NA,few,TRBJ1-1,TRBV2,TGTGCCAGCAGACAGGGATTCACTGAAGCTTTCTTT,CASRQGFTEAFF
TRBD2,NA,TRBJ2-1,TRBV11-2,TGTGCCAGCAGCCTGACTAGCGGGAGAAATCCGAAGGATTACAATGAGCAGTTCTTC,CASSLTSGRNPKDYNEQFF
NA,few,TRBJ2-1,TRBV5-1,TGCGCCAGCAGCTTGTTAGCCGGGAGTAAGTACAATGAGCAGTTCTTC,CASSLLAGSKYNEQFF
NA,few,TRBJ1-3,TRBV11-1,TGTGCCAGCAGCCCCGTTTTAGGGAGAGAGAAATACTCTGGAAACACCATATATTTT,CASSPVLGREKYSGNTIYF
NA,NA,TRBJ2-3,TRBV12-3/TRBV12-4,TGTGCCAGCAGTTTGGGACTTGTCAACACAGATACGCAGTATTTT,CASSLGLVNTDTQYF
NA,NA,TRBJ2-7,TRBV20-1,TGCAGTGCTAGACGCTCTCCATCCTTGGGGGAGCAGTACTTC,CSARRSPSLGEQYF
NA,NA,TRBJ1-2,TRBV20-1,TGCAGTGCTAGAGGCAGGTTGGACGGCTACACCTTC,CSARGRLDGYTF
NA,few,TRBJ1-2,TRBV5-1,TGCGCCAGCAGCTTGGATCAGGGGCTGGGTTCGGACGGCTACACCTTC,CASSLDQGLGSDGYTF
NA,NA,TRBJ2-7,TRBV15,TGTGCCACCAGCAAAACCAACTACGAGCAGTACTTC,CATSKTNYEQYF
NA,NA,TRBJ2-1,TRBV24-1,TGTGCCACCAGTGAGAGGACTGAGGGCGAGCAGTTCTTC,CATSERTEGEQFF
NA,few,TRBJ1-3,TRBV4-2,TGTGCCAGCAGCCAAAGTAGGGGCAGTCTAAACACCATATATTTT,CASSQSRGSLNTIYF
NA,few,TRBJ1-2,TRBV4-1,TGCGCCAGCAGCCAAGATTGGGAGGGACCAAACTATGGCTACACCTTC,CASSQDWEGPNYGYTF
NA,NA,TRBJ2-4,TRBV4-3,TGCGCCAGCAGCCAAGATCTTACGGGATCGGACATTCAGTACTTC,CASSQDLTGSDIQYF
NA,few,TRBJ1-6,TRBV28,TGTGCCAGCAGTTATTTTGGGGCGGATAGTAATTCACCCCTCCACTTT,CASSYFGADSNSPLHF
TRBD2,many,TRBJ2-2,TRBV12-3/TRBV12-4,TGTGCCAGCAGCACGGGGGGGGCGCTTCCCCGGGAGCTGTTTTTT,CASSTGGALPRELFF
TRBD1,NA,TRBJ2-7,TRBV5-1,TGCGCCAGCAGCTTGGTACAGGGGGCCTACGAGCAGTACTTC,CASSLVQGAYEQYF
NA,NA,TRBJ2-1,TRBV7-9,TGTGCCAGCAGCCGGGACACCGGATACAATGAGCAGTTCTTC,CASSRDTGYNEQFF
NA,few,TRBJ2-1,TRBV2,TGTGCCAGCAGTGTTTCCGCGGGTTACGATTACAATGAGCAGTTCTTC,CASSVSAGYDYNEQFF
NA,few,TRBJ2-1,TRBV20-1,TGCAGTGCTGAGATACAGAAAAGCTCCTACAATGAGCAGTTCTTC,CSAEIQKSSYNEQFF
NA,few,TRBJ2-1,TRBV20-1,TGCAGTGCTAGAGATCTTGGGGAAAATAGCTACAATGAGCAGTTCTTC,CSARDLGENSYNEQFF
NA,few,TRBJ2-3,TRBV20-1,TGCAGTGCTAGAGGCCAGGGCCTCCCAACGCAGTATTTT,CSARGQGLPTQYF